Each of the 8 T cell receptor beta chains below was sequenced from the same sample in a study of T cell changes during pregnancy in multiple sclerosis. Measured with immunoSEQ multiplex PCR; TCRdb has only the in-frame clones, and not every one. The sample gives 65,000 to 95,000 clones, around 91% of which show up once; less than 2.5% is in the top ten. The input for sequencing was peripheral blood, taken before pregnancy. The receptor set was obtained from a female donor with multiple sclerosis, enrolled in a pregnancy study.

The V gene is TRBV5-1, the J gene TRBJ2-5, with D possibly being TRBD1 (5 bases). Judging by the DNA end, TRBJ2-7 fits better; the J call may be wrong. This CDR3 has 14 amino acids. The germline CDR1 and CDR2 sequences are SGHRS and YFSETQ. Written as DNA, the CDR3 is TGCGCCAGCAGCGTCAGGGTGCCGTCCTACGAGCAGTACTTC. It translates to CASSVRVPSYEQYF.

This clone was picked up a small number of times. The chain links TRBV6-1 to TRBJ2-7; TRBD1 aligns across 11 bases. Germline-derived CDR1 and CDR2 are MNHNS and SASEGT. The V and J ends lost 4 bases and 3 bases, in that order; junction bases with no gene match: 2. The CDR3 is 14 residues long. CDR3 DNA sequence: TGTGCCAGCAGTGGGGGACAGGGGGGCTACGAGCAGTACTTC. It yields the protein CASSGGQGGYEQYF.

The rearrangement joins TRBV28 to TRBJ2-5, with no clear D. Deletions cut 5 bases from V and 5 bases from J, with 6 bases between. This CDR3 is 11 amino acids long. CDR1 is MDHEN and CDR2 is SYDVKM in the germline V gene. The CDR3 region is CASSREETQYF. DNA of the CDR3: TGTGCCAGCAGTCGAGAGGAGACCCAGTACTTC. The entire variable domain, with the rest obtained from reference TRBV28 and TRBJ2-5, is as follows: DVKVTQSSRYLVKRTGEKVFLECVQDMDHENMFWYRQDPGLGLRLIYFSYDVKMKEKGDIPEGYSVSREKKERFSLILESASTNQTSMYLCASSREETQYFGPGTRLLVL.

The J gene is TRBJ1-2, the V gene TRBV2, with 8 bases aligning to TRBD1. This CDR3 has 13 amino acids. Germline CDR1 and CDR2: SNHLY and FYNNEI. V lost 4 bases, J lost 9 bases, and 7 bases stayed unmatched. CDR3 amino acids: CASSATGGERYTF. CDR3 DNA sequence: TGTGCCAGCAGTGCCACAGGGGGGGAGCGCTACACCTTC.

The genes are TRBV4-1 and TRBJ1-5; D gene uncertain. The CDR3 loop spans 15 amino acids. The germline V gene encodes CDR1 MGHRA and CDR2 YSYEKL. Trimming left V 0 bases short and J 1 base short, with 7 bases between. The CDR3 here is CASSQDRWSNQPQHF. CDR3 nucleotide sequence: TGCGCCAGCAGCCAAGATCGGTGGAGCAATCAGCCCCAGCATTTT.

The V call is TRBV7-2, the J call TRBJ1-1; possibly TRBD1 for D (6 bases). Germline values: CDR1 SGHTA, CDR2 FQGNSA. The CDR3 covers 14 residues. Trimming took off 5 bases at V and 5 bases at J, with 15 bases between the two ends. The CDR3 region is CASSPGGFRTEAFF. The DNA of the CDR3 is TGTGCCAGCAGCCCGGGGGGCTTCCGGACTGAAGCTTTCTTT. Filled out from reference TRBV7-2 and TRBJ1-1, the complete variable domain reads GAGVSQSPSNKVTEKGKDVELRCDPISGHTALYWYRQSLGQGLEFLIYFQGNSAPDKSGLPSDRFSAERTGGSVSTLTIQRTQQEDSAVYLCASSPGGFRTEAFFGQGTRLTVV.

V usage is TRBV2 and J usage is TRBJ2-3; D is uncertain. The germline CDR1 and CDR2 sequences are SNHLY and FYNNEI. Trimming took 1 base from V and 9 from J, leaving 11 bases between them. The CDR3 spans 13 residues. The CDR3 region is CASSEGAAQTQYF. The DNA for the CDR3 is TGTGCCAGCAGTGAAGGGGCAGCCCAGACGCAGTATTTT.

The V call is TRBV30, the J call TRBJ2-3; 9 bases match TRBD2. Germline V gene sequence: CDR1 GTSNPN, CDR2 SVGIG (reference sequence). V shed 3 bases and J 3 bases; nucleotides not matched to a gene: 1. The CDR3 length is 13 residues. The DNA for the CDR3 is TGTGCCTGGAGGGCGGGGGGGACAGATACGCAGTATTTT. Amino acids: CAWRAGGTDTQYF.